The 7 T cell receptor beta chains presented below share a single source sample, sequenced in a study of shared clonotypes between healthy human individuals. Clones were read by immunoSEQ multiplex PCR, and TCRdb kept only the in-frame ones, dropping some. The data show 650,000 to 800,000 clones, roughly 72% seen once. The specimen was memory CD4+ T cells sorted from blood. Subset given: CD45RA-negative fraction. These receptors were taken from a woman in her 30s in good health.

CDR3 amino acids: CASSQGTGVPSYEQYF. The CDR3 DNA is TGTGCCAGCAGCCAAGGAACGGGAGTCCCGTCCTACGAGCAGTACTTC. V usage is TRBV4-2 and J usage is TRBJ2-7; D possibly corresponds to TRBD2 (6 bases). The CDR3 extends over 16 amino acids. V lost 1 base to trimming and J lost 1 base, with 14 bases between them. Germline V lookup: CDR1 LGHNA, CDR2 YNFKEQ.

The genes are TRBV18 and TRBJ2-7; maybe TRBD1 (6 bases). The CDR3 is 13 residues long. The V end was cut by 5 bases, the J end by 2 bases, with 10 bases between. CDR1 KGHSH and CDR2 LQKENI come from the germline V gene. The CDR3: CASSAGQTYEQYF. In DNA, the CDR3 is TGTGCCAGCTCAGCCGGACAGACCTACGAGCAGTACTTC.

J is TRBJ1-2 and V is TRBV5-4; no clear D. V was shortened by 7 bases and J by 4 bases, with 32 bases between the two germline ends. CDR1 and CDR2 (germline): SGHNT, YYREEE (reference sequence). The CDR3 sequence is 19 residues long. CDR3 residues: CASGSVKLGGRPTSYGYTF. CDR3 bases: TGTGCCAGCGGCTCGGTAAAACTGGGCGGCAGGCCTACGTCCTATGGCTACACCTTC.

The chain combines TRBV18 with TRBJ2-1; TRBD1 might be the D (5 bases). This CDR3 comprises 13 residues. Germline CDR1 and CDR2: KGHSH and LQKENI. The V end lost 4 bases, the J end lost 5 bases, and 9 bases lay between the germline ends. CDR3 amino acids: CASSRDRDNEQFF. CDR3 coding DNA: TGTGCCAGCTCACGCGACAGAGACAATGAGCAGTTCTTC.

The gene calls are TRBV5-1 and TRBJ2-3, with D unresolved. Trimming stripped 3 bases from V and 6 bases from J, with 11 bases between. The CDR3 extends over 13 amino acids. Looked up from germline, CDR1 is SGHRS and CDR2 is YFSETQ. CDR3 loop: CASSWVAMDTQYF. DNA for the CDR3: TGCGCCAGCAGCTGGGTTGCAATGGATACGCAGTATTTT.

In nucleotides, the CDR3 is TGTGCCAGTAATTGGAACAGCGGAATTTATGGCTACACCTTC. Amino acid sequence: CASNWNSGIYGYTF. This rearrangement joins TRBV19 to TRBJ1-2; the D is unclear. The CDR3 loop spans 14 amino acids. Trimming pared 7 bases from V and 5 bases from J, leaving 17 bases between. From germline, CDR1 is LNHDA and CDR2 SQIVND (reference sequence).

The chain has TRBV27 and TRBJ2-7; D not certain. This CDR3 has 13 residues. Germline values: CDR1 MNHEY, CDR2 SMNVEV (reference sequence). The germline V and J ends were trimmed by 5 bases and 5 bases, with 13 bases remaining between them. CDR3: CASSLRLSHEQYF. CDR3 bases: TGTGCCAGCAGTCTCCGCTTGAGCCACGAGCAGTACTTC.